The 32 T cell receptor beta chains reported below all come from one sample, sequenced in a study of vaccination effects on CD4 cells after COVID-19. The ViraFEST assay expanded antigen-specific CD4+ T cells with viral peptide pools before sequencing. After about 10 days in culture, the CD4+ T cells were isolated. Here immunoSEQ multiplex PCR was the method, and the copy in TCRdb shows in-frame clones only, minus some. The sample has roughly 76,000 clones, around 76% seen once. No antigen is known for these receptors. Here the sequenced sample was CD4+ T cells from PBMCs cultured with HCoV-229E spike peptides, taken before COVID-19 vaccination. The source is a human donor who received a COVID-19 vaccine.

The V and J genes are TRBV5-5 and TRBJ2-7; 8 bases match TRBD1. Germline CDR1 reads SGHKS; CDR2 reads YYEKEE (reference sequence). The junction had 7 bases not matched to a gene; V was cut back by 4 bases and J by 1 base. This CDR3 spans 15 amino acids. This chain's CDR3 is CASSTTGALSYEQYV. CDR3 bases: TGTGCCAGCAGCACGACAGGGGCCCTATCCTACGAGCAGTACGTC.

The CDR3 DNA reads as TGTGCCAGCAGCCGGGGACAGGGGGGTAGAAGGTACGAGCAGTACGTC. It is translated as CASSRGQGGRRYEQYV. J is TRBJ2-7 and V is TRBV3-1 (or the pseudogene TRBV3-2); 11 nucleotides agree with TRBD1. This CDR3 has 16 residues. V lost 4 bases, J lost 4 bases, and 9 bases stayed unmatched. Germline lookup yields CDR1 LGHDT and CDR2 YNNKEL (reference sequence).

The chain links TRBV7-7 to TRBJ2-5, with TRBD2 as a possible D gene (7 bases). The length of the CDR3 is 16 residues. V shed 5 bases and J shed 2 bases, with 18 bases lying between them. Germline V gives CDR1 SSHAT, CDR2 FNYEAQ (reference sequence). The CDR3: CASSRAGHGDQETQYF. The CDR3 nucleotides read TGTGCCAGCAGCAGAGCGGGACACGGGGATCAAGAGACCCAGTACTTC.

The genes are TRBV11-2 and TRBJ2-5; 8 bases are a match to TRBD1. Germline loops: CDR1 SGHAT, CDR2 FQNNGV. The CDR3 runs 14 residues. After removal of 7 bases from V and 1 base from J, the junction contained 5 bases not matched to a gene. DNA of the CDR3: TGTGCCAGCACCGCCAGGGGGCCCCAAGAGACCCAGTACTTC. It translates to CASTARGPQETQYF.

This clone has more than one count but fewer than ten. The chain uses TRBV4-1 and TRBJ2-7; D is unresolved. V lost 1 base, J lost 6 bases, and 13 bases lay in between. CDR1 is MGHRA and CDR2 is YSYEKL in the germline V gene. The CDR3 has 14 residues. CDR3 amino acids: CASSQGTVKAEQYV. CDR3 DNA: TGCGCCAGCAGCCAAGGGACGGTGAAGGCCGAGCAGTACGTC.

This clone was seen only a few times. The CDR3 loop reads CASSPFKAMNTGELFF. The DNA for the CDR3 is TGTGCCAGCTCACCGTTCAAGGCAATGAACACCGGGGAGCTGTTTTTT. The V gene is TRBV18, the J gene TRBJ2-2; D unclear. The CDR3 length is 16 residues. V gave up 3 bases and J gave up 1 base, with 12 bases separating them. The V gene's germline CDR1 is KGHSH and CDR2 LQKENI. Complete variable domain (other parts from reference TRBV18 and TRBJ2-2): NAGVMQNPRHLVRRRGQEARLRCSPMKGHSHVYWYRQLPEEGLKFMVYLQKENIIDESGMPKERFSAEFPKEGPSILRIQQVVRGDSAAYFCASSPFKAMNTGELFFGEGSRLTVL.

The chain recombines TRBV6-2 or TRBV6-3 with TRBJ1-5; 7 nucleotides agree with TRBD1. V shed 2 bases, J shed 0 bases, and the junction held 13 bases outside the gene matches. This CDR3 is 19 amino acids long. Germline V CDR1 and CDR2: MNHEY, SVGEGT. This chain's CDR3 is CASSYPTGLGIYSNQPQHF. The CDR3 coding sequence is TGTGCCAGCAGTTACCCGACAGGGTTGGGGATTTATAGCAATCAGCCCCAGCATTTT.

This chain uses TRBV7-3 with TRBJ2-1; 12 bases are shared with TRBD2. In germline, CDR1 is SGHTA, CDR2 FQGTGA. With V trimmed by 3 bases and J by 10 bases, 7 bases remained unmatched. This CDR3 contains 15 residues. The CDR3 sequence: CASSFLAGGPREQFF. The CDR3, as DNA: TGTGCCAGCAGCTTTCTAGCGGGGGGGCCGAGGGAGCAGTTCTTC. Complete variable domain (other parts from reference TRBV7-3 and TRBJ2-1): GAGVSQTPSNKVTEKGKYVELRCDPISGHTALYWYRQSLGQGPEFLIYFQGTGAADDSGLPNDRFFAVRPEGSVSTLKIQRTERGDSAVYLCASSFLAGGPREQFFGPGTRLTVL.

This sequence joins TRBV11-3 and TRBJ2-2, with TRBD2 matching over 15 bases. This CDR3 is built from 18 residues. Germline V gene data show CDR1 as SGHNT and CDR2 as YENEEA. With V trimmed by 5 bases and J by 4 bases, 8 bases remained unmatched. Written as DNA, the CDR3 is TGTGCCAGCAGCCTCTCGGGACTAGCGGGGGGATTCACCGGGGAGCTGTTTTTT. Translation gives CASSLSGLAGGFTGELFF.

This clone has just one count. The chain joins TRBV24-1 to TRBJ2-3; D might be TRBD2 (6 bases). CDR3 length: 19 amino acids. CDR1 and CDR2 (germline): KGHDR, SFDVKD. Trimming pared 9 bases from V and 0 bases from J, leaving 27 bases between. DNA of the CDR3: TGTGCCACCGCTGGGGCACCTCGGGACTTCAAGACTAGCACAGATACGCAGTATTTT. Its protein product is CATAGAPRDFKTSTDTQYF.

This clone was detected once. The chain is built from TRBV28 and TRBJ1-3, with D unclear. Trimming took off 8 bases at V and 2 bases at J, with 7 bases between the two ends. The germline gives CDR1 MDHEN, CDR2 SYDVKM. CDR3 length: 12 amino acids. CDR3 nucleotides: TGTGCCAGCCGGGAAGCTGGAAACACCATATATTTT. Translation: CASREAGNTIYF.

The rearrangement uses TRBV5-1 and TRBJ1-1; D might be TRBD1 (5 bases). V shed 5 bases and J shed 2 bases, with 16 bases lying between them. CDR1 SGHRS and CDR2 YFSETQ come from the germline V gene. This CDR3 comprises 15 residues. The CDR3 bases are TGCGCCAGCAGATCAGGTCCAGGGTTAAACACTGAAGCTTTCTTT. Protein sequence: CASRSGPGLNTEAFF.

The chain links TRBV24-1 to TRBJ1-2, with TRBD1 identical over 8 bases. CDR1 is KGHDR, CDR2 SFDVKD, per germline. V lost 4 bases, J lost 4 bases, and 4 bases stayed unmatched. This CDR3 spans 14 amino acids. CDR3: CATSDPGTGYGYTF. The CDR3 DNA sequence: TGTGCCACCAGTGACCCAGGGACAGGCTATGGCTACACCTTC.

V gene TRBV30 combines with J gene TRBJ2-7; D not resolved. The CDR3 covers 13 residues. Trimming cost V 0 bases and J 8 bases, with 14 bases left between them. CDR1 is GTSNPN and CDR2 is SVGIG in the germline V gene (reference sequence). CDR3: CAWSVLASSQQYV. CDR3 DNA sequence: TGTGCCTGGAGTGTATTGGCCAGCTCGCAGCAGTACGTC.

The rearrangement joins TRBV28 to TRBJ2-1; TRBD1 matches at 9 bases. Germline loops: CDR1 MDHEN, CDR2 SYDVKM. The CDR3 runs to 15 residues. The ends lost 6 bases at V and 6 bases at J; junction bases unmatched: 9. The CDR3 DNA reads as TGTGCCAGCAGGGAAATGGGACAGGGTATCAATGAGCAGTTCTTC. Its translation is CASREMGQGINEQFF.

The chain joins TRBV2 to TRBJ2-7; perhaps TRBD1 as D (5 bases). The germline V and J ends were trimmed by 4 bases and 4 bases, with 17 bases remaining between them. Germline CDR1 is SNHLY and CDR2 is FYNNEI. This CDR3 region has 15 residues. DNA of the CDR3: TGTGCCAGCAGTGGGGGCCCCTATTCCCTTTACGAGCAGTACGTC. Residues: CASSGGPYSLYEQYV.

The chain joins TRBV5-1 to TRBJ2-7, with 7 bases matching TRBD2. The J segment lost 5 bases and the V segment lost 0 bases, leaving 2 bases of the junction unmatched. Per germline, CDR1 SGHRS and CDR2 YFSETQ. This CDR3 is 13 amino acids long. The CDR3 sequence is CASSLVAGDEQYV. CDR3 DNA sequence: TGCGCCAGCAGCTTGGTGGCGGGGGACGAGCAGTACGTC.

The genes are TRBV7-3 and TRBJ2-1; perhaps TRBD2 as D (6 bases). Deletions cut 5 bases from V and 7 bases from J, with 15 bases between. The length of the CDR3 is 14 residues. Germline-derived CDR1 and CDR2 are SGHTA and FQGTGA. The CDR3, as DNA: TGTGCCAGCAGCCCTCTCGAGGGGACTAATGAGCAGTTCTTC. It codes for CASSPLEGTNEQFF.

This clone showed up just once. This rearrangement joins TRBV5-6 to TRBJ1-2; 8 bases match TRBD1. Trimming took 1 base from V and 2 from J; bases not matched to a gene: 7. This CDR3 comprises 16 residues. In germline, CDR1 is SGHDT, CDR2 YYEEEE. The CDR3 here is CASSLRTGRLNYGYTF. Written as DNA, the CDR3 is TGTGCCAGCAGCTTGCGGACAGGGAGGTTAAACTATGGCTACACCTTC.

The rearrangement joins TRBV5-1 to TRBJ2-2; unclear D gene. The CDR3 extends over 12 amino acids. The V gene lost 6 bases and the J gene lost 3 bases, with 6 bases spanning the gap. Germline V gene data show CDR1 as SGHRS and CDR2 as YFSETQ. The CDR3 sequence is CASTKDTGELFF. In nucleotides, the CDR3 is TGCGCCAGCACGAAGGACACCGGGGAGCTGTTTTTT.

This sequence joins TRBV5-1 and TRBJ1-4, with 8 bases that match TRBD1. The CDR3 has 16 residues. The ends lost 4 bases at V and 6 bases at J; junction bases unmatched: 11. The germline V gene has CDR1 SGHRS and CDR2 YFSETQ. DNA of the CDR3: TGCGCCAGCAGCCCCATAAGGACAGGGATAGATGAAAAACTGTTTTTT. This gives the protein CASSPIRTGIDEKLFF.

This chain joins TRBV24-1 and TRBJ1-4; 10 bases agree with TRBD1. Trimming cost V 7 bases and J 5 bases; bases outside gene matches: 6. CDR1 KGHDR and CDR2 SFDVKD come from the germline V gene. CDR3 length: 15 amino acids. CDR3 nucleotide sequence: TGTGCCACCAGCCTTGGGGGACAGGGGAATGAAAAACTGTTTTTT. Its protein product is CATSLGGQGNEKLFF.

J is TRBJ1-2 and V is TRBV27; D gene ambiguous. Germline CDR1 MNHEY, CDR2 SMNVEV (reference sequence). This CDR3 is 13 amino acids long. The V and J ends lost 1 base and 4 bases respectively, with 7 bases between them. CDR3 residues: CASSLFGFYGYTF. The CDR3, as DNA: TGTGCCAGCAGTTTATTCGGCTTCTATGGCTACACCTTC.

The J gene is TRBJ2-1, the V gene TRBV9, with 10 nucleotides matching TRBD1. J was trimmed by 9 bases and V by 4 bases; bases with no gene match: 10. CDR1 and CDR2 from the germline V gene are SGDLS and YYNGEE. The CDR3 covers 15 residues. The CDR3 is CASSRATGGLGEQFF. The CDR3 bases are TGTGCCAGCAGCCGCGCGACAGGGGGCTTGGGTGAGCAGTTCTTC.

About this clone: Within the sample, other DNA sequences also encode this same CDR3. The chain recombines TRBV3-1 (or the pseudogene TRBV3-2) with TRBJ2-3; 8 bases line up with TRBD2. CDR3 length: 15 amino acids. The V segment lost 2 bases and the J segment 0 bases; nucleotides outside the gene matches: 1. CDR1 is LGHDT and CDR2 is YNNKEL in the germline V gene (reference sequence). CDR3 sequence reads: CASSQLAGSTDTQYF. The CDR3 nucleotides read TGTGCCAGCAGCCAACTAGCGGGTAGCACAGATACGCAGTATTTT.

CDR3 amino acids: CASSKGVVGNEKLFF. CDR3 sequence (DNA): TGTGCCAGCAGCAAGGGGGTAGTAGGTAATGAAAAACTGTTTTTT. The chain combines TRBV2 with TRBJ1-4; a weak D match, TRBD1 (6 bases). The germline V gene encodes CDR1 SNHLY and CDR2 FYNNEI. The germline V and J ends were trimmed by 6 bases and 4 bases, with 15 bases remaining between them. This CDR3 comprises 15 residues.

This chain joins TRBV5-1 and TRBJ1-2, with 10 bases identical to TRBD1. This CDR3 region has 17 residues. The ends lost 4 bases at V and 0 bases at J; junction bases unmatched: 9. CDR1 SGHRS and CDR2 YFSETQ come from the germline V gene. The CDR3, as DNA: TGCGCCAGCAGCGGAAGGACAGGGGGTCTATCTAACTATGGCTACACCTTC. Translated, it gives CASSGRTGGLSNYGYTF.

This clone was found a few times. The chain links TRBV2 to TRBJ1-6; D gene uncertain. This CDR3 contains 16 residues. Per germline, CDR1 SNHLY and CDR2 FYNNEI. V was trimmed by 4 bases and J by 0 bases, leaving 10 bases between them. The chain's CDR3 is CASSGVGSSYNSPLHF. CDR3 nucleotides: TGTGCCAGCAGTGGGGTAGGGAGCTCCTATAATTCACCCCTCCACTTT.

Details on this clone: At the DNA level, this CDR3 is encoded by other sequences in the same sample as well. The V gene is TRBV28, the J gene TRBJ1-4; D not certain. The germline V gene encodes CDR1 MDHEN and CDR2 SYDVKM. Trimming pared 6 bases from V and 5 bases from J, leaving 7 bases between. CDR3 length equals 12 residues. The DNA of the CDR3 is TGTGCCAGCAGCCTCAGAAATGAAAAACTGTTTTTT. This codes for CASSLRNEKLFF. Based on the CDR3 plus reference TRBV28 and TRBJ1-4, the full variable domain is DVKVTQSSRYLVKRTGEKVFLECVQDMDHENMFWYRQDPGLGLRLIYFSYDVKMKEKGDIPEGYSVSREKKERFSLILESASTNQTSMYLCASSLRNEKLFFGSGTQLSVL.

The J gene is TRBJ1-1, the V gene TRBV3-1 (or the pseudogene TRBV3-2), with D tentatively TRBD1 (6 bases). The CDR3 length is 15 residues. V lost 4 bases and J lost 4, with 16 bases in between. Germline CDR1 LGHDT, CDR2 YNNKEL (reference sequence). The CDR3 sequence: CASSRMGGLGTEAFF. CDR3 bases: TGTGCCAGCAGCCGGATGGGGGGGCTAGGCACTGAAGCTTTCTTT.

The rearrangement uses TRBV12-2 and TRBJ1-6; the table names TRBD1, a call not compared with the DNA. TRBV12-2 is designated a pseudogene. The CDR3 length is 16 residues. This chain's CDR3 is CASRSTGTDNNSPLHF. CDR3 sequence (DNA): TGTGCAAGTCGCTCCACCGGGACAGATAATAATTCACCCCTCCACTTT.

CDR3 bases: TGCGCCAGCAGCTTGGAACCCCTGGGTTTAAACTATGGCTACACCTTC. It encodes CASSLEPLGLNYGYTF. The chain is built from TRBV5-1 and TRBJ1-2; D gene ambiguous. The CDR3 covers 16 residues. Trimming cost V 0 bases and J 2 bases, with 14 bases left between them. CDR1 is SGHRS, CDR2 YFSETQ, per germline.